This TCR beta chain is drawn from a study of TIL therapy for anti-PD-1-resistant metastatic lung cancer. Sequencing used immunoSEQ v3. Some clones are missing from TCRdb's copy, which holds only in-frame ones; the method was immunoSEQ multiplex PCR. The table shows more than 90,000 clones, with about three fifths occurring only once. Time point in this sample: pre-treatment sample, taken before nivolumab and TIL therapy. Pleural nodules or supraclavicular lymph nodes made up most of the excised metastases sampled. Stage 4 NSCLC adults joined between late 2017 and 2020. CDR1 LGHDT and CDR2 YNNKEL come from the germline V gene (reference sequence). V lost 4 bases and J 2 bases, leaving 3 bases between the germline ends. The CDR3 is made up of 13 amino acids.

The sample here was tumor tissue, taken at baseline. The origin of this receptor is a person aged 25 to 85 with non-small cell lung cancer. The rearrangement joins TRBV3-1 (or the pseudogene TRBV3-2) to TRBJ2-6; D gene ambiguous. CDR3 protein: CASSPPGANVLTF. The DNA of the CDR3 is TGTGCCAGCAGCCCTCCTGGGGCCAACGTCCTGACTTTC.